This T cell receptor beta chain was found in a study of cytotoxic CD8 clonotypes in ibrutinib-treated CLL. In the study overall: Response material was collected after a median about 12 months of treatment, range 6 to 36.

V gave up 6 bases and J gave up 4 bases; unmatched junction bases: 9. In germline, CDR1 is MNHNS, CDR2 SASEGT. The CDR3 runs to 14 residues. Clones were read by immunoSEQ multiplex PCR, and TCRdb kept only the in-frame ones, dropping some. The sample shows around 310,000 clones, approximately 80% of them seen only once. This clone was recorded a few times. The genes are TRBV6-1 and TRBJ2-7, with 7 bases identical to TRBD2. The TCR comes from a human donor with chronic lymphocytic leukemia. Specimen: PBMCs, collected before ibrutinib treatment. DNA for the CDR3: TGTGCCAGCAGCCCCGGGGGGAGCAGGTACGAGCAGTACTTC. This encodes CASSPGGSRYEQYF.